The T cell receptor beta chain under discussion was sequenced for a study of shared clonotypes between healthy human individuals. The length of the CDR3 is 12 residues. Looked up from germline, CDR1 is MNHEY and CDR2 is SVGAGI. Trimming shortened V by 7 bases and J by 5 bases, and 12 bases separated the two germline ends. The authors distributed each subset's genomic DNA evenly over several immunoSEQ plates. Data came from immunoSEQ multiplex PCR; TCRdb stores just in-frame clones and leaves some out. The table has some 2 million clones, roughly 94% seen once. Source material: naive CD4+ T cells sorted from blood. The subset denotes: CD45RA+ positively selected. The rearrangement links TRBV6-5 to TRBJ2-7; a weak D match, TRBD2 (5 bases). The origin of this receptor is a man younger than 30 in good health. Here the CDR3 DNA reads TGTGCCAGCATAGGAGGTACCCACGAGCAGTACTTC. This sequence encodes CASIGGTHEQYF.